Below are 28 T cell receptor beta chains sequenced from a single sample in a study of beta chain features in type 1 diabetes. Expressed TCRB transcripts got sequenced, as all isolated RNA was reverse transcribed. Clones were sequenced by immunoSEQ multiplex PCR, and TCRdb holds only the in-frame ones, with some missing. The data hold 350,000 to 400,000 clones, with about 15% observed a single time. The sequenced material came from naive CD4+ T cells from blood. These receptors came from a woman aged 18 to 35 in good health.

The table lists this clone with a few counts. The rearrangement links TRBV9 to TRBJ2-5, with a weak D call TRBD2 (6 bases). Germline CDR1 and CDR2: SGDLS and YYNGEE. The CDR3 is made up of 15 amino acids. Trimming left V 0 bases short and J 1 base short, with 10 bases between. For the CDR3, the DNA is TGTGCCAGCAGCGTAGCTGGAGGGATCCAAGAGACCCAGTACTTC. Translation gives CASSVAGGIQETQYF. The complete variable domain, with remaining parts taken from reference TRBV9 and TRBJ2-5, reads DSGVTQTPKHLITATGQRVTLRCSPRSGDLSVYWYQQSLDQGLQFLIQYYNGEERAKGNILERFSAQQFPDLHSELNLSSLELGDSALYFCASSVAGGIQETQYFGPGTRLLVL.

Regarding this clone: Other DNA sequences of this sample code for an identical CDR3. The chain links TRBV29-1 to TRBJ2-3; D ambiguous. This CDR3 contains 12 residues. CDR1 is SQVTM and CDR2 is ANQGSEA in the germline V gene. V was shortened by 3 bases and J by 1 base, with 5 bases between the two germline ends. The CDR3 sequence is CSVEGGTDTQYF. CDR3 coding DNA: TGCAGCGTTGAGGGCGGCACAGATACGCAGTATTTT.

This clone was counted between two and nine times. The chain couples TRBV30 to TRBJ2-7; the D is unclear. The CDR3 contains 12 residues. The V end was cut by 4 bases, the J end by 2 bases, with 9 bases between. Germline V gives CDR1 GTSNPN, CDR2 SVGIG (reference sequence). CDR3 DNA: TGTGCCTGGACTGCCGGTACCTACGAGCAGTACTTC. The encoded protein is CAWTAGTYEQYF.

The CDR3 sequence: CASSPALNTEAFF. Written as DNA, the CDR3 is TGTGCCAGCTCACCGGCACTGAACACTGAAGCTTTCTTT. The gene calls are TRBV18 and TRBJ1-1; D call uncertain. Germline V gene data show CDR1 as KGHSH and CDR2 as LQKENI. The V end was cut by 3 bases, the J end by 0 bases, with 5 bases between. This CDR3 is 13 amino acids long.

This clone was detected only a few times. The chain recombines TRBV7-6 with TRBJ1-2, with 10 bases matching TRBD1. CDR3 length: 17 amino acids. Per germline, CDR1 SGHVS and CDR2 FNYEAQ. Trimming at V came to 6 bases and at J to 3 bases, leaving 13 bases not matched to a gene. This CDR3 is CASSSPRTGGGDYGYTF. DNA for the CDR3: TGTGCCAGCAGTTCGCCGAGGACAGGGGGAGGCGACTATGGCTACACCTTC.

There are a few counts of this clone. The chain couples TRBV27 to TRBJ2-2, with a weak D call TRBD1 (5 bases). Germline CDR1 and CDR2: MNHEY and SMNVEV (reference sequence). The length of the CDR3 is 13 residues. Deletions cut 7 bases from V and 4 bases from J, with 10 bases between. The CDR3 DNA sequence: TGTGCCAGCACAGGGTTGGGCACCGGGGAGCTGTTTTTT. Its translation is CASTGLGTGELFF.

The V call is TRBV7-2, the J call TRBJ1-5; 8 bases are a match to TRBD1. This CDR3 comprises 14 residues. J lost 4 bases, V lost 5 bases, and 4 bases had no gene match. Germline loops: CDR1 SGHTA, CDR2 FQGNSA. This CDR3 is CASSTRTGNQPQHF. The CDR3 DNA reads as TGTGCCAGCAGCACCCGGACAGGGAATCAGCCCCAGCATTTT. The variable domain in full, with the rest retrieved from reference TRBV7-2 and TRBJ1-5, is GAGVSQSPSNKVTEKGKDVELRCDPISGHTALYWYRQSLGQGLEFLIYFQGNSAPDKSGLPSDRFSAERTGGSVSTLTIQRTQQEDSAVYLCASSTRTGNQPQHFGDGTRLSIL.

The V and J genes are TRBV2 and TRBJ1-4; TRBD1 matches 9 bases. The germline V gene has CDR1 SNHLY and CDR2 FYNNEI. The CDR3 runs to 13 residues. With V trimmed by 6 bases and J by 8 bases, 4 bases remained unmatched. The CDR3 nucleotides are TGTGCCAGCAGGGGGACAGGGTTGGAAAAACTGTTTTTT. Its protein product is CASRGTGLEKLFF. Full variable domain (remainder filled in from reference TRBV2 and TRBJ1-4): EPEVTQTPSHQVTQMGQEVILRCVPISNHLYFYWYRQILGQKVEFLVSFYNNEISEKSEIFDDQFSVERPDGSNFTLKIRSTKLEDSAMYFCASRGTGLEKLFFGSGTQLSVL.

The rearrangement uses TRBV15 and TRBJ2-3; D is uncertain. The V end was cut by 0 bases, the J end by 1 base, with 17 bases between. The germline V gene encodes CDR1 LNHNV and CDR2 YYDKDF (reference sequence). This CDR3 is built from 18 residues. CDR3 in DNA: TGTGCCACCAGCAGAGAACCCAGAGGAGTCCTAGGCACAGATACGCAGTATTTT. The encoded protein is CATSREPRGVLGTDTQYF.

The genes are TRBV28 and TRBJ2-7; TRBD1 aligns across 10 bases. With V trimmed by 7 bases and J by 6 bases, 15 bases remained unmatched. The CDR3 is 16 residues long. In germline, CDR1 is MDHEN, CDR2 SYDVKM. CDR3 DNA sequence: TGTGCCAGCACCCCGCCCGGCGGACAGGGGGTTGTCGAGCAGTACTTC. This gives the protein CASTPPGGQGVVEQYF.

This clone turned up a few times. The rearrangement joins TRBV4-3 to TRBJ2-2; D gene unclear. The CDR3 loop spans 14 amino acids. In germline, CDR1 is LGHNA, CDR2 YSLEER. The germline V and J ends were trimmed by 1 base and 7 bases, with 10 bases remaining between them. CDR3 amino acids: CASSQALGGGELFF. CDR3 nucleotide sequence: TGCGCCAGCAGCCAAGCATTAGGCGGCGGGGAGCTGTTTTTT.

This clone appeared a few times. CDR3: CASSLAGDYGYTF. The CDR3 nucleotides are TGTGCCAGCAGCTTAGCAGGGGACTATGGCTACACCTTC. This chain connects TRBV7-2 to TRBJ1-2; possibly TRBD1 for D (5 bases). CDR3 size: 13 residues. V lost 0 bases and J lost 3, with 5 bases in between. The V gene's germline CDR1 is SGHTA and CDR2 FQGNSA.

This clone has more than one count but fewer than ten. The genes are TRBV27 and TRBJ1-2; 12 bases are shared with TRBD1. With 8 bases clipped from V and 2 bases from J, the junction kept 18 bases outside the gene matches. This CDR3 is 19 amino acids long. CDR1 and CDR2 (germline): MNHEY, SMNVEV (reference sequence). In DNA form, the CDR3 reads TGTGCCAGCTGGGCTCCTGGGGACAGGGGGCAGGAGGGAAACTATGGCTACACCTTC. It yields the protein CASWAPGDRGQEGNYGYTF.

This chain links TRBV28 with TRBJ1-3; the match to TRBD1 covers 8 bases. Germline CDR1 is MDHEN and CDR2 is SYDVKM. This CDR3 comprises 16 residues. Trimming removed 5 bases from V and 1 base from J; junction bases left unmatched: 7. In DNA, the CDR3 is TGTGCCAGCAGTACTTTGGACAGGGTGTCTGGAAACACCATATATTTT. This translates into CASSTLDRVSGNTIYF.

The V call is TRBV9, the J call TRBJ2-5, with 8 positions matching TRBD1. Germline V gene lookup returns CDR1 SGDLS and CDR2 YYNGEE. J gave up 4 bases and V 3 bases, and 8 bases lay outside the gene matches. The CDR3 is 15 amino acids. In DNA form, the CDR3 reads TGTGCCAGCAGCGACCAGGGGGCACGGGCAGAGACCCAGTACTTC. Translation gives CASSDQGARAETQYF.

The sample holds a few counts of this clone. J is TRBJ2-5 and V is TRBV6-6, with D maybe TRBD2 (5 bases). This CDR3 has 16 amino acids. Trimming removed 6 bases at V and 3 bases at J, with 20 bases between. Per germline, CDR1 MNHNY and CDR2 SVGAGI (reference sequence). CDR3: CASRVQDPGREETQYF. The CDR3 region has the DNA TGTGCCAGCAGGGTTCAGGACCCCGGGCGGGAAGAGACCCAGTACTTC.

The gene calls are TRBV5-4 and TRBJ2-1, with 9 bases matching TRBD2. Looked up from germline, CDR1 is SGHNT and CDR2 is YYREEE (reference sequence). After removal of 3 bases from V and 4 bases from J, the junction contained 5 bases not matched to a gene. The CDR3 is made up of 15 amino acids. This CDR3 is CASSSRTSVYNEQFF. DNA of the CDR3: TGTGCCAGCAGCTCCCGGACTAGCGTATACAATGAGCAGTTCTTC.

This clone has just a few counts. The chain carries TRBV5-6 and TRBJ2-1; TRBD1 aligns across 8 bases. This CDR3 region has 14 residues. V lost 5 bases and J lost 2; bases outside the gene matches: 3. CDR1 and CDR2 from the germline V gene are SGHDT and YYEEEE. Here the CDR3 reads CASSSGQAYNEQFF. For the CDR3, the DNA is TGTGCCAGCAGTTCGGGACAGGCCTACAATGAGCAGTTCTTC.

In nucleotides, the CDR3 is TGTGCCAGCACCGCGCAACGAAATGAGCAGTTCTTC. Translating gives CASTAQRNEQFF. This rearrangement joins TRBV28 to TRBJ2-1; D is unclear. This CDR3 has 12 residues. The germline gives CDR1 MDHEN, CDR2 SYDVKM. The ends were cut back, 7 bases at V and 7 bases at J, with 11 bases in the middle.

This clone turned up a few times. This chain links TRBV2 with TRBJ1-2; D is unclear. Deletions cut 9 bases from V and 6 bases from J, with 5 bases between. CDR3 length: 9 residues. Germline CDR1 and CDR2: SNHLY and FYNNEI. CDR3 nucleotide sequence: TGTGCCAGTAGCAATGGCTACACCTTC. Amino acids: CASSNGYTF.

As for this clone: Different DNA sequences within this sample yield the same CDR3. The gene calls are TRBV19 and TRBJ2-5, with a tentative D call TRBD2 (5 bases). The CDR3 is 13 amino acids. V lost 1 base and J 2 bases, leaving 5 bases between the germline ends. From germline, CDR1 is LNHDA and CDR2 SQIVND (reference sequence). The CDR3 protein is CASSIAGQETQYF. The DNA of the CDR3 is TGTGCCAGTAGTATAGCGGGACAAGAGACCCAGTACTTC.

This chain joins TRBV2 and TRBJ2-1; 9 bases are a match to TRBD2. Losses at the gene ends were 0 bases for V and 3 bases for J; bases not matched to a gene: 9. The CDR3 has 18 amino acids. Germline V CDR1 and CDR2: SNHLY, FYNNEI. DNA for the CDR3: TGTGCCAGCAGTGAAGCACTGACTAGAGCGGGAGGCTACAATGAGCAGTTCTTC. Encoded protein: CASSEALTRAGGYNEQFF.

The chain uses TRBV28 and TRBJ2-7, with a possible D match to TRBD1 (5 bases). The ends were cut back, 5 bases at V and 3 bases at J, with 14 bases in the middle. There are 14 residues in the CDR3. Germline assignment: CDR1 MDHEN and CDR2 SYDVKM. The CDR3 DNA reads TGTGCCAGCAGTCGACAGCCGGGTAACTACGAGCAGTACTTC. The encoded protein is CASSRQPGNYEQYF.

This clone was observed a handful of times. The chain joins TRBV29-1 to TRBJ2-7; 10 bases map to TRBD1. The J segment lost 4 bases and the V segment lost 4 bases, leaving 4 bases of the junction unmatched. Germline V lookup: CDR1 SQVTM, CDR2 ANQGSEA. The CDR3 runs to 13 residues. CDR3 in amino acids: CSVGRDRGYEQYF. The DNA of the CDR3 is TGCAGCGTTGGCCGGGACAGGGGTTACGAGCAGTACTTC.

This clone was seen only a few times. This same CDR3 is encoded by further DNA sequences in the sample. This sequence joins TRBV28 and TRBJ2-7; 11 positions agree with TRBD2. With V trimmed by 5 bases and J by 1 base, 4 bases remained unmatched. Germline V lookup: CDR1 MDHEN, CDR2 SYDVKM. The CDR3 is 15 residues long. DNA for the CDR3: TGTGCCAGCAGTCCCGGGACTAGCGGATCCTACGAGCAGTACTTC. It yields the protein CASSPGTSGSYEQYF.

V is TRBV18 and J is TRBJ2-7; D might be TRBD2 (5 bases). Trimming removed 5 bases at V and 6 bases at J, with 17 bases between. Looked up from germline, CDR1 is KGHSH and CDR2 is LQKENI. This CDR3 spans 14 amino acids. The CDR3 DNA reads TGTGCCAGCTCATTACTAGACGAATCCGGCGAGCAGTACTTC. Translating it yields CASSLLDESGEQYF.

This sequence joins TRBV7-9 and TRBJ2-2; no reliable D call. Trimming removed 1 base from V and 3 bases from J, with 9 bases in between. The CDR3 sequence is 15 residues long. Germline V gene lookup returns CDR1 SEHNR and CDR2 FQNEAQ (reference sequence). CDR3 nucleotide sequence: TGTGCCAGCAGCTTAGTTGACACTTACACCGGGGAGCTGTTTTTT. Protein sequence: CASSLVDTYTGELFF. The variable domain in full, completed from reference TRBV7-9 and TRBJ2-2, reads DTGVSQNPRHKITKRGQNVTFRCDPISEHNRLYWYRQTLGQGPEFLTYFQNEAQLEKSRLLSDRFSAERPKGSFSTLEIQRTEQGDSAMYLCASSLVDTYTGELFFGEGSRLTVL.

This clone was picked up a small number of times. V gene TRBV30 combines with J gene TRBJ1-1; possible D gene TRBD1, 6 bases. The V gene lost 2 bases and the J gene lost 1 base, with 11 bases spanning the gap. This CDR3 contains 14 residues. Germline CDR1 GTSNPN, CDR2 SVGIG (reference sequence). This CDR3 is CAWSNTRGNTEAFF. The DNA for the CDR3 is TGTGCCTGGAGTAATACCAGGGGGAACACTGAAGCTTTCTTT.